This entry describes one TCR beta chain. What it binds is not known. Germline V gives CDR1 SGHVS, CDR2 FQNEAQ. The CDR3 spans 15 residues. Trimming removed 5 bases at V and 5 bases at J, with 18 bases between. The protocol was immunoSEQ multiplex PCR, while the TCRdb copy is restricted to in-frame clones and leaves out a portion. The table includes approximately 120,000 clones, around nine tenths detected once. The sample comes from a study of T cell responses to AZD1222 COVID-19 vaccine. The study, taken as a whole, reports: Possibly, clonal diversity was underestimated; donors were largely white British and included more females.

The clonotype comes from an adult in good health. The chain combines TRBV7-8 with TRBJ1-2, with D maybe TRBD1 (5 bases). The sample here was peripheral blood, taken on day 0 of AZD1222 vaccination. CDR3 residues: CASSPRPQGGYGYTF. The DNA of the CDR3 is TGTGCCAGCAGCCCCCGACCTCAGGGTGGGTATGGCTACACCTTC.